These T cell receptor beta chains were read from a single sample in a study of T cell responses to AZD1222 COVID-19 vaccine. Method: immunoSEQ multiplex PCR; TCRdb's copy keeps in-frame clones and lacks some. The sample carries about 75,000 clones, roughly 88% recorded once. Sample: peripheral blood, taken 28 days after the second dose of the MenACWY control vaccine. The receptor source for this set is an adult who received the MenACWY meningococcal vaccine as a control. Both conserved end residues are part of each CDR3.

V gene: TRBV2; J gene: TRBJ1-5; CDR3 protein: CASSTESNQPQHF
V gene: TRBV24-1; J gene: TRBJ1-5; CDR3 protein: CATSETGTNQPQHF
V gene: TRBV5-6; J gene: TRBJ1-1; CDR3 protein: CASSLVGGPTEAFF
V gene: TRBV6-5; J gene: TRBJ1-1; CDR3 protein: CASSYSRQGNREAFF
V gene: TRBV7-2; J gene: TRBJ1-3; CDR3 protein: CASSLQGTGATIYF
V gene: TRBV7-2; J gene: TRBJ1-2; CDR3 protein: CASSLSVRDRGRGYTF
V gene: TRBV28; J gene: TRBJ1-6; CDR3 protein: CASSLSTGANNSPLHF
V gene: TRBV7-2; J gene: TRBJ1-1; CDR3 protein: CASSLGRQRNTEAFF
V gene: TRBV7-2; J gene: TRBJ1-2; CDR3 protein: CASSPDGDYGYTF
V gene: TRBV30; J gene: TRBJ1-4; CDR3 protein: CAWSKSTDEKLFF
V gene: TRBV11-2; J gene: TRBJ1-5; CDR3 protein: CASSPIVTGQGKVAQPQHF
V gene: TRBV5-1; J gene: TRBJ2-7; CDR3 protein: CASSLTGFPYEQYF
V gene: TRBV27; J gene: TRBJ1-6; CDR3 protein: CASSPPPGGVKYNSPLHF
V gene: TRBV24-1; J gene: TRBJ2-1; CDR3 protein: CATSEDRVPYNEQFF
V gene: TRBV19; J gene: TRBJ1-3; CDR3 protein: CASSIAQGGSGNTIYF
V gene: TRBV6-5; J gene: TRBJ1-1; CDR3 protein: CASSIADNTEAFF
V gene: TRBV28; J gene: TRBJ2-3; CDR3 protein: CASSFASGGQFTDTQYF
V gene: TRBV2; J gene: TRBJ2-3; CDR3 protein: CASSETGVIGDTQYF
V gene: TRBV5-1; J gene: TRBJ1-3; CDR3 protein: CASSLTGFSGNTIYF
V gene: TRBV7-3; J gene: TRBJ2-3; CDR3 protein: CASRENGEDTQYF
V gene: TRBV7-8; J gene: TRBJ2-2; CDR3 protein: CASSSMDRENAGELFF
V gene: TRBV4-3; J gene: TRBJ1-2; CDR3 protein: CASSRREGGGYGYTF
V gene: TRBV27; J gene: TRBJ2-1; CDR3 protein: CASSLRGGAFEQFF
V gene: TRBV2; J gene: TRBJ1-6; CDR3 protein: CAILTGGNSPLHF
V gene: TRBV27; J gene: TRBJ1-5; CDR3 protein: CASSLWPGGGNQPQHF
V gene: TRBV11-3; J gene: TRBJ2-7; CDR3 protein: CASSASSGQGYEQYF
V gene: TRBV4-3; J gene: TRBJ1-1; CDR3 protein: CASSQDIGDGTEAFF
V gene: TRBV6-6; J gene: TRBJ1-6; CDR3 protein: CASSYSGEDSPLHF
V gene: TRBV9; J gene: TRBJ1-3; CDR3 protein: CASSVGDGNTIYF
V gene: TRBV7-2; J gene: TRBJ1-3; CDR3 protein: CASSLDPGNTIYF
V gene: TRBV3-1/TRBV3-2; J gene: TRBJ1-5; CDR3 protein: CASSPRENNNQPQHF
V gene: TRBV20-1; J gene: TRBJ2-5; CDR3 protein: CSASSPGQGAETQYF
V gene: TRBV14; J gene: TRBJ2-6; CDR3 protein: CASSPTARSGANVLTF
V gene: TRBV7-2; J gene: TRBJ1-4; CDR3 protein: CASSPTIDEKLFF
V gene: TRBV21-1; J gene: TRBJ1-6; CDR3 protein: CASSKYHRSPPRCSYNSPLHF
V gene: TRBV15; J gene: TRBJ2-7; CDR3 protein: CATSRIVGDGSYEQYF
V gene: TRBV6-2/TRBV6-3; J gene: TRBJ2-7; CDR3 protein: CASSSLGQSTYEQYF
V gene: TRBV6-5; J gene: TRBJ1-5; CDR3 protein: CASSYRGQGGDQPQHF
V gene: TRBV11-1; J gene: TRBJ2-1; CDR3 protein: CASSLAPRASGLYNEQFF
V gene: TRBV6-5; J gene: TRBJ2-2; CDR3 protein: CASSYTHETGELFF